The source of this T cell receptor beta chain is a study of blood T cell repertoires in COVID-19. Study-level background: Collection of acute and convalescent COVID-19 samples took place in the United States, Italy and Spain. In each case, the material was cDNA or gDNA derived from T cells, B-cell-depleted T cells, or PBMCs.

Deletions cut 0 bases from V and 8 bases from J, with 7 bases between. CDR3 length: 12 amino acids. CDR1 ENHRY and CDR2 SYGVKD come from the germline V gene. Methods used by the authors: Amplification from reference gene primers served as the basis for estimated nucleated cell counts. Profiling relied on immunoSEQ multiplex PCR, and the TCRdb table lists in-frame clones only, not all of them. The V and J calls and clone size are taken from that table; D and trimming were inferred from the DNA. The table lists more than 95,000 clones, around nine tenths of them singletons, with roughly 1.2% in the top ten.

Sequencing was done on a sample of peripheral blood. The clonotype comes from a woman older than 75 with acute or convalescent COVID-19. The chain joins TRBV10-3 to TRBJ1-2; D not certain. CDR3 DNA: TGTGCCATCAGTGAGTCGCGAGGGGGCTACACCTTC. Protein: CAISESRGGYTF.